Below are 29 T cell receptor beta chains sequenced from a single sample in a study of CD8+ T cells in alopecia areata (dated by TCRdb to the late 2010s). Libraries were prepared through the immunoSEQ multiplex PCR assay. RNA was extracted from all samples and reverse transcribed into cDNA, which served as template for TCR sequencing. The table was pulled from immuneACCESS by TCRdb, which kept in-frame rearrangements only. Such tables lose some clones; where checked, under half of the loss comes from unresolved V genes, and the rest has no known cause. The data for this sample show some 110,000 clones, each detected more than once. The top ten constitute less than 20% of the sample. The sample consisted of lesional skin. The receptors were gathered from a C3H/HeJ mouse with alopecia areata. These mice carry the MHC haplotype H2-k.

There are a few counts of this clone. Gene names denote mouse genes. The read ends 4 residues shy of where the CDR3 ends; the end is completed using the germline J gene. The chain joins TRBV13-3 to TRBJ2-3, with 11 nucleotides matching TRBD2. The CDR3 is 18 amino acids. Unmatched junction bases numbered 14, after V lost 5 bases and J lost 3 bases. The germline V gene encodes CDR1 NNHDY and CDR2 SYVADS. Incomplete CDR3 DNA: TGTGCCAGCAGAACGGAGGCACTGGGGGGGCGCAGAGCAGAA. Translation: CASRTEALGGRRAE. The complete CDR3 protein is CASRTEALGGRRAETLYF.

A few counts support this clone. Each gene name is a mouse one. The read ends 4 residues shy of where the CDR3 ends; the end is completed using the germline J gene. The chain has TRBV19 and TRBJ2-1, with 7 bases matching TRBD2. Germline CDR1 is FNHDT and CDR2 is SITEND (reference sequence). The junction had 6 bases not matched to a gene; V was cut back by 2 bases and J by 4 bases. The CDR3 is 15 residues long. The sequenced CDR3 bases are TGTGCCAGCAGTATTAGCGGTGGGGGGTATGCT. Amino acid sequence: CASSISGGGYA. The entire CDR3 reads CASSISGGGYAEQFF.

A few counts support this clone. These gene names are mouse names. This chain's CDR3 is CASSGPTTGAGTEVFF. The covered CDR3 bases are TGTGCCAGCAGTGGGCCCACGACAGGGGCGGGCACA. The chain couples TRBV13-3 to TRBJ1-1; 8 bases agree with TRBD1. The read falls 4 residues short of the CDR3 end, and the missing part is taken from the germline J gene. The trim removed 3 bases at V and 4 bases at J, leaving 11 bases unmatched. CDR3 length equals 16 residues. Germline CDR1 reads NNHDY; CDR2 reads SYVADS.

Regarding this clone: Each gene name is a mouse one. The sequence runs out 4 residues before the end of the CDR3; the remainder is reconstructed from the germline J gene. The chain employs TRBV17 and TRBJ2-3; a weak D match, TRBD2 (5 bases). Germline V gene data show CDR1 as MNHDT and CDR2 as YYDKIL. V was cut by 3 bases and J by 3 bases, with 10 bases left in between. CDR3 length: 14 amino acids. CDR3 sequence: CASSSALGAETLYF. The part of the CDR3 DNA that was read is TGTGCTAGCAGTAGTGCCCTGGGAGCAGAA. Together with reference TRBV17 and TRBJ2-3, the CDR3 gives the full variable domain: DTTVKQNPRYKLARVGKPVNLICSQTMNHDTMYWYQKKPNQAPKLLLFYYDKILNREADTFEKFQSSRPNNSFCSLYIGSAGLEYSAMYLCASSSALGAETLYFGSGTRLTVL.

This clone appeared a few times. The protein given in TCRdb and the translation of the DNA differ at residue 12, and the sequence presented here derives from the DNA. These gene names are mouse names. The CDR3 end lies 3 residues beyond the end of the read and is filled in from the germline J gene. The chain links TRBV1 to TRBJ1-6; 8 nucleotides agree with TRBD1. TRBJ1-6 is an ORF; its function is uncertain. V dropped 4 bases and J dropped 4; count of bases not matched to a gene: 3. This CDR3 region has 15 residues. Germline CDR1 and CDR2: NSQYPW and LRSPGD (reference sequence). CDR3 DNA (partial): TGCACCTGCAGTGGGACAGGGAAATATAATTCGCCC. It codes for CTCSGTGKYNSP. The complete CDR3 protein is CTCSGTGKYNSPLYF.

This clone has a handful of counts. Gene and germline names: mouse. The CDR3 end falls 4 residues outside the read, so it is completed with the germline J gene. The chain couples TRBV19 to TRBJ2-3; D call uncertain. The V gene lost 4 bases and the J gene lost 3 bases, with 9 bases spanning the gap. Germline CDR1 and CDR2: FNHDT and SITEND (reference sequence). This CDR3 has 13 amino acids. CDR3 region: CASSPPPAETLYF. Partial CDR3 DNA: TGTGCCAGCAGTCCTCCCCCCGCAGAA.

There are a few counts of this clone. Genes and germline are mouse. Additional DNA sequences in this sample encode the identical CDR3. The part of the CDR3 DNA that was read is TGCACCTGCAGTGCAAGGCAGGGGGCCACA. Translating it yields CTCSARQGAT. The whole CDR3 protein is CTCSARQGATEVFF. The chain joins TRBV1 to TRBJ1-1, with 8 nucleotides matching TRBD1. The read halts 4 residues ahead of the CDR3 end, with the missing end drawn from the germline J gene. This CDR3 is built from 14 residues. The germline CDR1 and CDR2 sequences are NSQYPW and LRSPGD (reference sequence). V was clipped by 2 bases and J by 4 bases; unmatched bases: 3. Full variable domain (outside the CDR3, taken from reference TRBV1 and TRBJ1-1): VTLLEQNPRWRLVPRGQAVNLRCILKNSQYPWMSWYQQDLQKQLQWLFTLRSPGDKEVKSLPGADYLATRVTDTELRLQVANMSQGRTLYCTCSARQGATEVFFGKGTRLTVV.

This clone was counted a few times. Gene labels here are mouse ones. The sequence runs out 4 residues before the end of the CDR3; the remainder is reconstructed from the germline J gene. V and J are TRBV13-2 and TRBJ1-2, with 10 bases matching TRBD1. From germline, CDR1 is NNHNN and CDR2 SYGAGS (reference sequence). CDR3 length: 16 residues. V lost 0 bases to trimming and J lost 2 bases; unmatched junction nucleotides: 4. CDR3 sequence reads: CASGDARGQGNSDYTF. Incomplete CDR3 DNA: TGTGCCAGCGGTGATGCAAGGGGACAGGGGAACTCC.

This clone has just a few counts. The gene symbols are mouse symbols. The CDR3 bases that were read are TGTGCCAGCCGGACAGGGGACTCC. Amino acid sequence: CASRTGDS. The full CDR3 sequence reads CASRTGDSDYTF. The rearrangement uses TRBV16 and TRBJ1-2; 9 bases match TRBD1. The read terminates 4 residues ahead of where the CDR3 ends, so the germline J gene completes it. This CDR3 has 12 amino acids. Germline CDR1 SGHSA, CDR2 FRNQAP.

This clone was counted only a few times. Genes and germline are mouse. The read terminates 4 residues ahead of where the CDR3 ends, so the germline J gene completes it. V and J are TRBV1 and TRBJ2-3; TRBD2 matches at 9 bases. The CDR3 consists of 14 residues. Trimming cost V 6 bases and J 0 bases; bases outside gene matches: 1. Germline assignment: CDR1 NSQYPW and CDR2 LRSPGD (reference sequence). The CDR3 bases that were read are TGCACCTGCAGGACTGGGGGTAGTGCAGAA. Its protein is CTCRTGGSAE. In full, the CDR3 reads CTCRTGGSAETLYF.

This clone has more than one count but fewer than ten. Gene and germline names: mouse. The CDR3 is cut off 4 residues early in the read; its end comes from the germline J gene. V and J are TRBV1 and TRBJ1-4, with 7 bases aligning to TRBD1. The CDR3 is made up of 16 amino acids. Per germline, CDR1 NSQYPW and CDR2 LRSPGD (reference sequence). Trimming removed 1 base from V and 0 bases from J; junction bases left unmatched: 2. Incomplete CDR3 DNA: TGCACCTGCAGTGCAGCAGACAGGGTTTCCAACGAA. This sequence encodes CTCSAADRVSNE. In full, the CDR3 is CTCSAADRVSNERLFF.

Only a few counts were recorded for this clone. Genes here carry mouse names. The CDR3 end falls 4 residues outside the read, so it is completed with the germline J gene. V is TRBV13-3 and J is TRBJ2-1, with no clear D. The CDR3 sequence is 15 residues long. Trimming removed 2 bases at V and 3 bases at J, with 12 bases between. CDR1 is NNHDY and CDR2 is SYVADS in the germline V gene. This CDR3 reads CASSDRQAGYAEQFF. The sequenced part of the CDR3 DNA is TGTGCCAGCAGTGACAGGCAGGCCGGCTATGCT.

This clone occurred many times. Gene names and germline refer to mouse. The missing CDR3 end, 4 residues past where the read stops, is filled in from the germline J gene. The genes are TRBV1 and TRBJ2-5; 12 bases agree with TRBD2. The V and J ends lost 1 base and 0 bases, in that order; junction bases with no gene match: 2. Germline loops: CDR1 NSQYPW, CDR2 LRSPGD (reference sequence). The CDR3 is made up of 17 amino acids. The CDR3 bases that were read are TGCACCTGCAGTGCAGGGGACTGGGGGGCCAACCAAGAC. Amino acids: CTCSAGDWGANQD. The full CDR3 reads CTCSAGDWGANQDTQYF.

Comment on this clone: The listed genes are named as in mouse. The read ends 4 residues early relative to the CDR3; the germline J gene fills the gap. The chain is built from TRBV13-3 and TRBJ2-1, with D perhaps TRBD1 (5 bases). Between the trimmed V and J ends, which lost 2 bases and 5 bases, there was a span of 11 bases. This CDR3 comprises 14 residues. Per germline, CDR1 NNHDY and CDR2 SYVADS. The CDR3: CASSEQGEDAEQFF. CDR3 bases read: TGTGCCAGCAGTGAGCAGGGAGAAGATGCT.

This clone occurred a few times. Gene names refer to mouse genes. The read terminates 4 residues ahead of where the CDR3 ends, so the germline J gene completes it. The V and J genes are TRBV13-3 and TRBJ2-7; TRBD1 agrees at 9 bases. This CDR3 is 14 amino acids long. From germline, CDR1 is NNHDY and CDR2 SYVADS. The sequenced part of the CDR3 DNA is TGTGCCAGCAGTGATGGCGGACAGGGGAAT. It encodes CASSDGGQGN. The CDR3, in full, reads CASSDGGQGNEQYF.

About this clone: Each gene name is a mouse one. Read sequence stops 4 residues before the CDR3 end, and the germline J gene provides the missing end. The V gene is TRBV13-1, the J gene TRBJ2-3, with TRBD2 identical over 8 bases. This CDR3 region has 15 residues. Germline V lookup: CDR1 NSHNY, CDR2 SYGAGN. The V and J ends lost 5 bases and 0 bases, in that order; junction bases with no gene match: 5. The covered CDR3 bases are TGTGCCAGCAGAGGGGGGGGGCCTAGTGCAGAA. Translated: CASRGGGPSAE. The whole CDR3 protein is CASRGGGPSAETLYF.

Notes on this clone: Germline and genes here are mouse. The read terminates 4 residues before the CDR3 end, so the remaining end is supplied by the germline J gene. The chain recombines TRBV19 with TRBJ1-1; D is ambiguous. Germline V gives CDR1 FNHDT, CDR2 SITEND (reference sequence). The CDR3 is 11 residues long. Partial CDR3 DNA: TGTGCCAGCAGTATGTCAGCA. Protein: CASSMSA. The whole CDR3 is CASSMSAEVFF.

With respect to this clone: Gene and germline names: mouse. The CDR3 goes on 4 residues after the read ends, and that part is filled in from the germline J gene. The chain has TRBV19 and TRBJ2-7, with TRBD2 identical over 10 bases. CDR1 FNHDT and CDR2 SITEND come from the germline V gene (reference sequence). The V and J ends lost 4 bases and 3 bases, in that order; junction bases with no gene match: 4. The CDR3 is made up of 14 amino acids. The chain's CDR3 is CASSYRTGGYEQYF. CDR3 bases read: TGTGCCAGCAGTTACCGGACTGGGGGCTAT.

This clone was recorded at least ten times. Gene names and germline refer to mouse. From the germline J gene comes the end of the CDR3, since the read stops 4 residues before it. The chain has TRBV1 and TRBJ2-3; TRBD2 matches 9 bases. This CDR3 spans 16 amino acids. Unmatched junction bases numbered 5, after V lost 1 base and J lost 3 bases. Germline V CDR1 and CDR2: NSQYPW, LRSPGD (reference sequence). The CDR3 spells CTCSAGLGEGAETLYF. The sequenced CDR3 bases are TGCACCTGCAGTGCAGGACTGGGGGAAGGGGCAGAA.

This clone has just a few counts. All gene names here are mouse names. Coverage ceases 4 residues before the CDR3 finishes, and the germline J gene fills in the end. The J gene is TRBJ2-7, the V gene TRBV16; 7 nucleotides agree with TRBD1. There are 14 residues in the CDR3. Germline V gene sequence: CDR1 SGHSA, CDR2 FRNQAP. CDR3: CASSLVGTAYEQYF. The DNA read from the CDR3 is TGTGCAAGCAGCTTAGTGGGGACAGCGTAT.

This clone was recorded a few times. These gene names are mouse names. Incomplete CDR3 DNA: TGTGCCAGCAGTGATCCCGGACAGGGGGCTGACGAA. Translated: CASSDPGQGADE. Given in full, the CDR3 is CASSDPGQGADERLFF. The rearrangement joins TRBV13-3 to TRBJ1-4; 11 positions match TRBD1. The read ends 4 residues shy of where the CDR3 ends; the end is completed using the germline J gene. This CDR3 has 16 residues. The germline CDR1 and CDR2 sequences are NNHDY and SYVADS. Trimming took 1 base from V and 6 from J; bases not matched to a gene: 5. The whole variable domain, filled in from reference TRBV13-3 and TRBJ1-4, reads EAAVTQSPRSKVAVTGGKVTLSCHQTNNHDYMYWYRQDTGHGLRLIHYSYVADSTEKGDIPDGYKASRPSQENFSLILELASLSQTAVYFCASSDPGQGADERLFFGHGTKLSVL.

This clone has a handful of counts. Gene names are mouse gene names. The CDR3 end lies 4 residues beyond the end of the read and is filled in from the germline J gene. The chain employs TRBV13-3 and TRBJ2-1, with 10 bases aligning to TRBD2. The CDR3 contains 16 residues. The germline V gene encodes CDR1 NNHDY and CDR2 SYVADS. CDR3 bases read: TGTGCCAGCAGTGATGCACCTGGGGGGGCGCGAGCT. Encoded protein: CASSDAPGGARA. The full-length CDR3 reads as CASSDAPGGARAEQFF.

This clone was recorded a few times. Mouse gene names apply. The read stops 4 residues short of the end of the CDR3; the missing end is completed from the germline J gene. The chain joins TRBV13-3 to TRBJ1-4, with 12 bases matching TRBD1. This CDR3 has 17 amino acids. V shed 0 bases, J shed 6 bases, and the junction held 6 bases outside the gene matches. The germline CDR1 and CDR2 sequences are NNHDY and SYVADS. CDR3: CASSDAWGQGAHERLFF. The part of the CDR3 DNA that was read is TGTGCCAGCAGTGATGCTTGGGGACAGGGGGCCCACGAA.

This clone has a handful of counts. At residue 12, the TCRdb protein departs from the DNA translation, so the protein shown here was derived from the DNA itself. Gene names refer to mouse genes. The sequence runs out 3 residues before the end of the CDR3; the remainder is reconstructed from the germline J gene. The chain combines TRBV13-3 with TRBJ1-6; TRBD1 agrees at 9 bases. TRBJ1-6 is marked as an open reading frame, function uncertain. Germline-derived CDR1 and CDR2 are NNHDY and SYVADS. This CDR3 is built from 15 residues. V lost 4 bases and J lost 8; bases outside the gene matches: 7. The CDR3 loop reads CASSLHRGLYSPLYF. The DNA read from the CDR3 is TGTGCCAGCAGTCTCCACAGGGGGCTATATTCGCCC.

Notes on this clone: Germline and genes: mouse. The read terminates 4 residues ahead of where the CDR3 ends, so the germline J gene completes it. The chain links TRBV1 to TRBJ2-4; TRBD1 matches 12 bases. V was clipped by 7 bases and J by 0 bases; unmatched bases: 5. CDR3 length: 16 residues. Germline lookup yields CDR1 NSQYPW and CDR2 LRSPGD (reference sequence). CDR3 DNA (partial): TGCACCTGCAAGAGCGGGACAGGGGGCAGTCAAAAC. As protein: CTCKSGTGGSQN. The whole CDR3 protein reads CTCKSGTGGSQNTLYF.

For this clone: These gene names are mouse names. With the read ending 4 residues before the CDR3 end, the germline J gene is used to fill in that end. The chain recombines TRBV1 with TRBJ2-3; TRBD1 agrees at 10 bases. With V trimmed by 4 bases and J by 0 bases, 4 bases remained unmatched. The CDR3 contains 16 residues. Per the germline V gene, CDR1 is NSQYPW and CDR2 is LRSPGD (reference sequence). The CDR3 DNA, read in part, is TGCACCTGCAGTGGGGACAGGGGAACTAGTGCAGAA. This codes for CTCSGDRGTSAE. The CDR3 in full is CTCSGDRGTSAETLYF.

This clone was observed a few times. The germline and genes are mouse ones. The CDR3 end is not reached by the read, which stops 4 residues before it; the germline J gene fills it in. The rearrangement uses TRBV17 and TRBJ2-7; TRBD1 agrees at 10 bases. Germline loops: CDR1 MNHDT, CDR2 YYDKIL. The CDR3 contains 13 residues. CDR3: CASSQTGGDEQYF. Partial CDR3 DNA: TGTGCTAGCAGCCAGACAGGGGGCGAT.

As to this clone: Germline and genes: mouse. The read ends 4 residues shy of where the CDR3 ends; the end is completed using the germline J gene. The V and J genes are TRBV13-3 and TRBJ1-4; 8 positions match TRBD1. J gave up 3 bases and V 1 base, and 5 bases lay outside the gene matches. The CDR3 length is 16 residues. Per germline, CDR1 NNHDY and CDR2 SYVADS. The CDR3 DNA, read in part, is TGTGCCAGCAGTGATATAGGACAGGGAACCAACGAA. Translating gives CASSDIGQGTNE. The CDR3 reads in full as CASSDIGQGTNERLFF.

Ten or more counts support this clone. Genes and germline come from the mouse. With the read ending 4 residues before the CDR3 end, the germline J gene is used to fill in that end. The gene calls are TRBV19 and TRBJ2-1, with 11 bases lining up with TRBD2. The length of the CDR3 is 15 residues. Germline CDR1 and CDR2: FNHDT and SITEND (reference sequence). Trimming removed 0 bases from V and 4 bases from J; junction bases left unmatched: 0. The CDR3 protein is CASSIGDWGYAEQFF. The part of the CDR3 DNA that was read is TGTGCCAGCAGTATAGGGGACTGGGGGTATGCT. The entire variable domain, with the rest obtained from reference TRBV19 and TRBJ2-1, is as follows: GGIITQTPKFLIGQEGQKLTLKCQQNFNHDTMYWYRQDSGKGLRLIYYSITENDLQKGDLSEGYDASREKKSSFSLTVTSAQKNEMAVFLCASSIGDWGYAEQFFGPGTRLTVL.